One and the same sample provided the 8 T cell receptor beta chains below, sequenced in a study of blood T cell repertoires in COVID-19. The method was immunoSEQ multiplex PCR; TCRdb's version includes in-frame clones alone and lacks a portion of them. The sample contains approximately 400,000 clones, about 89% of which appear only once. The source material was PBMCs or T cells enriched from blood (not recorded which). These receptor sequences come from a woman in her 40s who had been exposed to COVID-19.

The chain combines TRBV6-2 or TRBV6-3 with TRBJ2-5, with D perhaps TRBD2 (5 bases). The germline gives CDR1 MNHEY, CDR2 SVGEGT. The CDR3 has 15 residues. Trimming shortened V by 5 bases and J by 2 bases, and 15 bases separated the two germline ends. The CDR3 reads CASSTPRELQETQYF. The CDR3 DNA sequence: TGTGCCAGCAGTACCCCGAGGGAGCTACAAGAGACCCAGTACTTC.

Written as DNA, the CDR3 is TGTGCCAGCAGTCCCGGGACAAAGAATGGCTACACCTTC. It codes for CASSPGTKNGYTF. This chain connects TRBV27 to TRBJ1-2; D may be TRBD1 (6 bases). V shed 5 bases and J shed 6 bases, with 13 bases lying between them. Looked up from germline, CDR1 is MNHEY and CDR2 is SMNVEV (reference sequence). The CDR3 covers 13 residues.

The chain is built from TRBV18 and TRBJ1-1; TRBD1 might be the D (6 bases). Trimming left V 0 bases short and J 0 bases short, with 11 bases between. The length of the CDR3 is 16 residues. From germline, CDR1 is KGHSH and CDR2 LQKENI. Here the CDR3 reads CASSPPGGLLNTEAFF. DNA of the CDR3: TGTGCCAGCTCACCACCAGGGGGACTACTGAACACTGAAGCTTTCTTT.

The CDR3 sequence is CASSPRGPSTDTQYF. CDR3 nucleotide sequence: TGCGCCAGCAGCCCCCGTGGCCCTAGCACAGATACGCAGTATTTT. The rearrangement uses TRBV4-3 and TRBJ2-3; D ambiguous. The CDR3 runs 15 residues. Germline loops: CDR1 LGHNA, CDR2 YSLEER. Trimming took 4 bases from V and 0 from J, leaving 11 bases between them.

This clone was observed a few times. CDR3: CASSLGGGDENEQYF. The CDR3 DNA sequence: TGCGCCAGCAGCTTGGGAGGCGGGGACGAGAACGAGCAGTACTTC. The V gene is TRBV5-1, the J gene TRBJ2-7; D may be TRBD2 (6 bases). The CDR3 spans 15 residues. The germline V gene has CDR1 SGHRS and CDR2 YFSETQ. The V gene lost 0 bases and the J gene lost 5 bases, with 15 bases spanning the gap.

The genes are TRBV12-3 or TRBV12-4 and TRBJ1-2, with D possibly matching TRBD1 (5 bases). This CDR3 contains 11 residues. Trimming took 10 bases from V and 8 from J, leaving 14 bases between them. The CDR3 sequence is CATRMSGGYTF. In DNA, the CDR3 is TGTGCCACCCGCATGTCAGGGGGCTACACCTTC.

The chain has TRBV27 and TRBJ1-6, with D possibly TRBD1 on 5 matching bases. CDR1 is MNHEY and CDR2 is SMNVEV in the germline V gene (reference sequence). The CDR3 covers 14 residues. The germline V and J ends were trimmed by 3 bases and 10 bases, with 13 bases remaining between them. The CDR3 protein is CASSFGQGTSPLHF. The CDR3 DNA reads TGTGCCAGCAGTTTCGGTCAGGGTACCTCACCCCTCCACTTT.

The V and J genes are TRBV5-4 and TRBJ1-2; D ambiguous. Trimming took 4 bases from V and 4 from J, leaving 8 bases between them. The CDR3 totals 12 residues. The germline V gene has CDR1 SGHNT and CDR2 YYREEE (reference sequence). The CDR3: CASSLIPYGYTF. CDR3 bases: TGTGCCAGCAGCCTAATACCCTATGGCTACACCTTC.